These 9 T cell receptor beta chains share one sample of origin, sequenced in a study of siplizumab effects on memory and regulatory T cells. Sequencing used immunoSEQ multiplex PCR; TCRdb keeps in-frame clones, though not all of them. Of about 50,000 clones detected, over 90% appear once; the ten largest clones hold 15% to 20%. Sequencing used CD8+ T cells sorted from blood. The source of these receptors is a human donor in good health.

In its sample, this clone was seen once. V is TRBV6-1 and J is TRBJ1-1; D perhaps matches TRBD1 (5 bases). V dropped 4 bases and J dropped 1 base, with 16 bases sitting between them. Germline-derived CDR1 and CDR2 are MNHNS and SASEGT. The CDR3 is 16 residues long. The CDR3 here is CASSAVWGSKNTEAFF. The CDR3 nucleotides read TGTGCCAGCAGTGCCGTTTGGGGCTCTAAGAACACTGAAGCTTTCTTT.

J is TRBJ2-7 and V is TRBV9; maybe TRBD1 (6 bases). V lost 1 base, J lost 3 bases, and 14 bases lay in between. CDR3 length equals 15 residues. Germline-derived CDR1 and CDR2 are SGDLS and YYNGEE. Written as DNA, the CDR3 is TGTGCCAGCAGCGTACGGACAGTTCCGGACTACGAGCAGTACTTC. Protein: CASSVRTVPDYEQYF.

The J gene is TRBJ2-1, the V gene TRBV9, with TRBD2 identical over 9 bases. The CDR3 runs to 15 residues. Unmatched junction bases numbered 9, after V lost 6 bases and J lost 5 bases. Per germline, CDR1 SGDLS and CDR2 YYNGEE. CDR3 nucleotide sequence: TGTGCCAGCACCCCCTCCGGGACTAGCCACAATGAGCAGTTCTTC. This gives the protein CASTPSGTSHNEQFF. Using reference TRBV9 and TRBJ2-1 for the parts outside the CDR3, the full variable domain is DSGVTQTPKHLITATGQRVTLRCSPRSGDLSVYWYQQSLDQGLQFLIQYYNGEERAKGNILERFSAQQFPDLHSELNLSSLELGDSALYFCASTPSGTSHNEQFFGPGTRLTVL.

This clone showed up just a few times. The rearrangement links TRBV27 to TRBJ2-7; D might be TRBD2 (7 bases). Between the trimmed V and J ends, which lost 10 bases and 6 bases, there was a span of 25 bases. This CDR3 has 15 residues. In germline, CDR1 is MNHEY, CDR2 SMNVEV (reference sequence). As DNA, the CDR3 is TGTGCCATCAAGGGGGGGTTGGGGTTTGGGAGCGAGCAGTACTTC. Amino acid sequence: CAIKGGLGFGSEQYF.

The rearrangement links TRBV10-1 to TRBJ2-4; the D is unclear. The CDR3 loop spans 13 amino acids. The ends were cut back, 4 bases at V and 2 bases at J, with 6 bases in the middle. Germline CDR1 and CDR2: WNHNN and SYGVQD (reference sequence). Written as DNA, the CDR3 is TGCGCCAGCAGTGGGGGTCCCAAAAACATTCAGTACTTC. This encodes CASSGGPKNIQYF.

The genes are TRBV14 and TRBJ2-1, with 7 bases matching TRBD1. Per the germline V gene, CDR1 is SGHDN and CDR2 is FVKESK. J lost 9 bases, V lost 1 base, and 15 bases had no gene match. The CDR3 contains 17 residues. The CDR3 DNA sequence: TGTGCCAGCAGCCAAGTCCCCTGGGACAGCCCTTTCGCTGAGCAGTTCTTC. Its protein product is CASSQVPWDSPFAEQFF. Based on the CDR3 plus reference TRBV14 and TRBJ2-1, the full variable domain is EAGVTQFPSHSVIEKGQTVTLRCDPISGHDNLYWYRRVMGKEIKFLLHFVKESKQDESGMPNNRFLAERTGGTYSTLKVQPAELEDSGVYFCASSQVPWDSPFAEQFFGPGTRLTVL.

Of note for this clone: Other DNA sequences in this sample translate to the same CDR3. The genes are TRBV9 and TRBJ1-4; D is possibly TRBD1 (5 bases). The length of the CDR3 is 18 residues. Germline assignment: CDR1 SGDLS and CDR2 YYNGEE. The V end was cut by 4 bases, the J end by 6 bases, with 25 bases between. CDR3 region: CASSRGVRRETEDEKLFF. The CDR3 DNA is TGTGCCAGCAGCCGAGGGGTCAGGCGGGAAACGGAGGATGAAAAACTGTTTTTT.

This clone was counted once. This chain connects TRBV11-2 to TRBJ1-1; a possible D gene is TRBD1 (5 bases). CDR1 is SGHAT, CDR2 FQNNGV, per germline. The CDR3 covers 14 residues. The V end lost 7 bases, the J end lost 6 bases, and 18 bases lay between the germline ends. This CDR3 reads CASNLARGFSEAFF. CDR3 nucleotide sequence: TGTGCCAGCAACCTCGCCCGGGGGTTTTCTGAAGCTTTCTTT.

J is TRBJ2-7 and V is TRBV27; no reliable D call. V lost 2 bases, J lost 0 bases, and 8 bases lay in between. This CDR3 region has 14 residues. Germline lookup yields CDR1 MNHEY and CDR2 SMNVEV (reference sequence). The CDR3 DNA reads TGTGCCAGCAGTTTAACCGGAAGCTCCTACGAGCAGTACTTC. Amino acids: CASSLTGSSYEQYF.